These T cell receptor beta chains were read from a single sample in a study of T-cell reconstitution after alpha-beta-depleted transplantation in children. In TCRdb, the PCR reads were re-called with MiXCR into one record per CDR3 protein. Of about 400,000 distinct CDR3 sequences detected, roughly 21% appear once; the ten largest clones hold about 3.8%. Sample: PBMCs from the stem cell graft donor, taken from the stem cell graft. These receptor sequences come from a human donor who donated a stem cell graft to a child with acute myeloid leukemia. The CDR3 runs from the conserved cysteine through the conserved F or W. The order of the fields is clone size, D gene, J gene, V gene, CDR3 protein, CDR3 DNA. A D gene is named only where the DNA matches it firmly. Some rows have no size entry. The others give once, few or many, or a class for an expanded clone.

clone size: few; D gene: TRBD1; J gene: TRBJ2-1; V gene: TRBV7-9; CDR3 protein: CASRSGTGGDEQFF; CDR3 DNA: TGTGCCAGCAGGTCCGGGACAGGGGGCGATGAGCAGTTCTTC
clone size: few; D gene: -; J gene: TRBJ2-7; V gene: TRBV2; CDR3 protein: CASRVGRESPYEQYF; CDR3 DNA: TGTGCCAGCAGGGTCGGAAGGGAGTCCCCCTACGAGCAGTACTTC
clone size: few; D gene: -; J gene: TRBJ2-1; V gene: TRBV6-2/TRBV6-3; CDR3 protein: CASSPGTEVQFF; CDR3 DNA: TGTGCCAGCAGTCCCGGGACTGAGGTGCAGTTCTTC
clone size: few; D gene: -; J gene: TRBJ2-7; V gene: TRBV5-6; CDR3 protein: CASSLTAIYEQYF; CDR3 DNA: TGTGCCAGCAGCTTGACAGCTATCTACGAGCAGTACTTC
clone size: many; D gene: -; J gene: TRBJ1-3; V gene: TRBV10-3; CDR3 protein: CAISGGEYTIYF; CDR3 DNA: TGTGCCATCAGTGGTGGGGAATACACCATATATTTT
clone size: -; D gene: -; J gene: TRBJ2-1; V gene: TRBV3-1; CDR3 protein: CASSQDAAIVYNEQFF; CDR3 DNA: TGTGCCAGCAGCCAAGACGCCGCTATAGTCTACAATGAGCAGTTCTTC
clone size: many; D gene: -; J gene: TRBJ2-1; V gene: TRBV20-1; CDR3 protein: CSARPGYEQFF; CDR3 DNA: TGCAGTGCCCGACCCGGGTATGAGCAGTTCTTC
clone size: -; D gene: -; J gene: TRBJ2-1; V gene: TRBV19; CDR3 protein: CASTAGWGSYNEQFF; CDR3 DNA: TGTGCCAGTACCGCAGGATGGGGGTCCTACAATGAGCAGTTCTTC
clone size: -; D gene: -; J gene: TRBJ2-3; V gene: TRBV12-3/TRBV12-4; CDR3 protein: CASSYPEDGTDTQYF; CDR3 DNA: TGTGCCAGCAGTTACCCGGAGGACGGCACAGATACGCAGTATTTT
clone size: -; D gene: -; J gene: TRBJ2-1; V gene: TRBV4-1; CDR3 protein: CASSQIADFGDNEQFF; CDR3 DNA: TGCGCCAGCAGCCAAATAGCGGACTTTGGCGACAATGAGCAGTTCTTC
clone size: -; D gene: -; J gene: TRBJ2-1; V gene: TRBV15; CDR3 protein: CATSRDRRGSYNEQFF; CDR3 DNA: TGTGCCACCAGCAGAGATAGGAGGGGCTCCTACAATGAGCAGTTCTTC
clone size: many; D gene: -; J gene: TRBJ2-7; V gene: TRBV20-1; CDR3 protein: CSVRRTATEQYF; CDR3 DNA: TGCAGTGTTCGCCGGACGGCTACAGAGCAGTACTTC
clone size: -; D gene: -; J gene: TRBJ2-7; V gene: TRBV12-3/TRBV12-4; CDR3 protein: CASSLGGQQQSSYEQYF; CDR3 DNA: TGTGCCAGCAGTTTAGGAGGTCAACAGCAGAGCTCCTACGAGCAGTACTTC
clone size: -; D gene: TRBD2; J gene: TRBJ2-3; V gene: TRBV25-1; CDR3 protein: CASSVAQGSGSLGADTQYF; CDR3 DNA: TGTGCCAGCAGTGTTGCCCAGGGTAGCGGGAGTCTAGGGGCAGATACGCAGTATTTT
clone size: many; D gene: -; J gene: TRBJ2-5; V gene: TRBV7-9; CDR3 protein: CASSFGGPQETQYF; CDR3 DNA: TGTGCCAGCAGCTTTGGTGGTCCCCAAGAGACCCAGTACTTC
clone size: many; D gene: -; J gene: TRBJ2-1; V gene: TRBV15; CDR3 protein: CATSRLGGSYNEQFF; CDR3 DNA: TGTGCCACCAGCAGACTGGGCGGGTCCTACAATGAGCAGTTCTTC
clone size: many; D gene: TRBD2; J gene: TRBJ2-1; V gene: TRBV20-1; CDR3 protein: CSAGGRVGGEQFF; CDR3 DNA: TGCAGTGCGGGCGGGAGGGTAGGAGGTGAGCAGTTCTTC
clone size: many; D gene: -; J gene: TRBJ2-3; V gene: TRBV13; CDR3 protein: CASSLPGRPTDTQYF; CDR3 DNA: TGTGCCAGCAGCTTACCTGGACGACCCACAGATACGCAGTATTTT
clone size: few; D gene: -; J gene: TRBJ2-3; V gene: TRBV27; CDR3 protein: CASRDTGFPDTQYF; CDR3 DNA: TGTGCCAGCAGGGATACAGGGTTTCCAGATACGCAGTATTTT
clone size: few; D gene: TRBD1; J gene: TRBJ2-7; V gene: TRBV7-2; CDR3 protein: CASSAQGTDQQYF; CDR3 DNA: TGTGCCAGCAGCGCACAAGGGACAGATCAGCAGTACTTC
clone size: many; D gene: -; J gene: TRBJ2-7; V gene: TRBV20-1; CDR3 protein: CSARDFWDFDSYEQYF; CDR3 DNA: TGCAGTGCTAGAGATTTCTGGGACTTTGATTCCTACGAGCAGTACTTC
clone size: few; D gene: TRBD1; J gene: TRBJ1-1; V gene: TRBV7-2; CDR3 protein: CASIRTGGWTEAFF; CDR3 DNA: TGTGCCAGCATCAGAACAGGGGGGTGGACTGAAGCTTTCTTT
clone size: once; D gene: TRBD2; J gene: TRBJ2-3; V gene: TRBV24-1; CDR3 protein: CATSNPEGAISGRSTDTQYF; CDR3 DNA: TGTGCCACCAGCAACCCGGAGGGGGCGATTAGCGGGAGGAGCACAGATACGCAGTATTTT
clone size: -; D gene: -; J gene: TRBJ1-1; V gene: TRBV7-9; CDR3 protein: CASSLARAEAFF; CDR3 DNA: TGTGCCAGCAGCTTAGCAAGGGCTGAAGCTTTCTTT
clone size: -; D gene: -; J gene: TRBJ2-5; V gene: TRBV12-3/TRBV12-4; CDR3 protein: CASSFPGQGTQYF; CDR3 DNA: TGTGCCAGCAGTTTCCCCGGGCAGGGGACCCAGTACTTC
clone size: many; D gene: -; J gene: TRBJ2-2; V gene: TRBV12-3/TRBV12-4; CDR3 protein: CASRLTGELFF; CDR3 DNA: TGTGCCAGCAGACTAACCGGGGAGCTGTTTTTT
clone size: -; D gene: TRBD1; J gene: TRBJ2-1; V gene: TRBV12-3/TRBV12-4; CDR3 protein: CASSLAPGQGRRFF; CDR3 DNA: TGTGCCAGCAGTTTAGCCCCCGGACAGGGAAGGAGGTTCTTC
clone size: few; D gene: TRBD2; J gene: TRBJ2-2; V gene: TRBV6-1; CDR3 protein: CASYSGTATGELFF; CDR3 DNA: TGTGCCAGCTATAGCGGGACGGCGACCGGGGAGCTGTTTTTT
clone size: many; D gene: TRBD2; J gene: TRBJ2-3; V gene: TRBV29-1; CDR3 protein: CSVGTSGRDTQYF; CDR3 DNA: TGCAGCGTTGGGACTAGCGGGAGAGATACGCAGTATTTT
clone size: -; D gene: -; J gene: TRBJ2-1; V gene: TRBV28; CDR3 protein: CASTKPGGNEQFF; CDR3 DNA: TGTGCCAGCACCAAACCTGGCGGCAATGAGCAGTTCTTC
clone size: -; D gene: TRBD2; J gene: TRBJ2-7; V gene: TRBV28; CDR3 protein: CASSSSNLAGVGPSEQYF; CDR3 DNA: TGTGCCAGCAGTTCCTCCAACTTAGCGGGAGTGGGCCCTTCCGAGCAGTACTTC
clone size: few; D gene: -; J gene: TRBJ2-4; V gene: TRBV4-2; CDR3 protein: CASSQEGRAVQYF; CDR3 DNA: TGTGCCAGCAGCCAAGAGGGACGGGCGGTTCAGTACTTC
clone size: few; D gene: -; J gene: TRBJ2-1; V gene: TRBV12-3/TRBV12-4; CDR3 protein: CASRLGGSSYNEQFF; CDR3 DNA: TGTGCCAGCAGGCTAGGGGGAAGCTCCTACAATGAGCAGTTCTTC
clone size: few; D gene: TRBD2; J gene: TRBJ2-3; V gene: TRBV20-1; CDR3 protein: CSARGGGSGMDTQYF; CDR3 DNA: TGCAGTGCTAGAGGGGGGGGTAGCGGGATGGATACGCAGTATTTT
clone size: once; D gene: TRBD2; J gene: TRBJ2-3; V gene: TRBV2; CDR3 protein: CASSIAGLRTDTQYF; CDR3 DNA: TGTGCCAGCAGTATAGCGGGATTGCGCACAGATACGCAGTATTTT
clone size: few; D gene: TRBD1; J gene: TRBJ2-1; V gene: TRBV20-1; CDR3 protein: CSASGTPVTGAYNEQFF; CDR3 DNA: TGCAGTGCTAGTGGTACCCCAGTGACAGGGGCGTACAATGAGCAGTTCTTC
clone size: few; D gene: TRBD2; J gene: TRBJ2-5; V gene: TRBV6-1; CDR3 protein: CASSEIRTSPLQTQYF; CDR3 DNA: TGTGCCAGCAGCGAAATCCGGACTAGCCCCCTGCAGACCCAGTACTTC
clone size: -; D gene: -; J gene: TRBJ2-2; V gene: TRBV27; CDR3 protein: CASSSGVHTGELFF; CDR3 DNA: TGTGCCAGCAGTTCAGGGGTCCACACCGGGGAGCTGTTTTTT
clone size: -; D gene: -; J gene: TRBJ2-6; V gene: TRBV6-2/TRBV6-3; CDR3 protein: CASKGASSGANVLTF; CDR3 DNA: TGTGCCAGCAAAGGGGCGTCCTCTGGGGCCAACGTCCTGACTTTC
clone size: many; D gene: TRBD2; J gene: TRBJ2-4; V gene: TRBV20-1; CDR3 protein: CSARRSSGRVNIQYF; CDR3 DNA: TGCAGTGCTAGAAGGTCGAGCGGGAGGGTAAACATTCAGTACTTC
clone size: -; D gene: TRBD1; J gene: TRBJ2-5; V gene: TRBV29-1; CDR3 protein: CSVGAGQGRTQYF; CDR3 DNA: TGCAGCGTTGGTGCGGGACAGGGCCGGACCCAGTACTTC
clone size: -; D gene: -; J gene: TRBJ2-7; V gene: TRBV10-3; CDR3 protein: CATTVAQTYEQYF; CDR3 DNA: TGTGCCACTACAGTGGCGCAGACTTACGAGCAGTACTTC
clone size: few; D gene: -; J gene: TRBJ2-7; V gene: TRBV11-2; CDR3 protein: CASSLEPSRREQYF; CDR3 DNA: TGTGCCAGCAGCTTAGAACCGTCCAGGCGCGAGCAGTACTTC
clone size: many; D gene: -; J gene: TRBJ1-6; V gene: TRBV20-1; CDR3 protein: CSARVERAGNNSPLHF; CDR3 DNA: TGCAGTGCTAGAGTAGAAAGGGCTGGAAATAATTCACCCCTCCACTTT
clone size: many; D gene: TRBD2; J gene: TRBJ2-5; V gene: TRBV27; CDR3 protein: CASSPGGLQETQYF; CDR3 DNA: TGTGCCAGCAGTCCCGGGGGGTTACAAGAGACCCAGTACTTC
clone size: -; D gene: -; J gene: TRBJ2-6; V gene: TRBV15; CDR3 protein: CATSRDHRLQDYWAGANVLTF; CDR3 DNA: TGTGCCACCAGCAGAGATCACCGGTTACAGGATTACTGGGCTGGGGCCAACGTCCTGACTTTC
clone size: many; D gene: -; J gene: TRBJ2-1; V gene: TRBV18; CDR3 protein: CASSVGAEQFF; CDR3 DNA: TGTGCCAGCTCAGTGGGGGCAGAGCAGTTCTTC
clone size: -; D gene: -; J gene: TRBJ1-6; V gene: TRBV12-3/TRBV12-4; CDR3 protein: CASSLGLDKPLHF; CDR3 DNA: TGTGCCAGCAGTCTGGGACTCGACAAACCCCTCCACTTT
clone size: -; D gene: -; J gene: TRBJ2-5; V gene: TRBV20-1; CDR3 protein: CSARDLGVETQYF; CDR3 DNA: TGCAGTGCTAGAGATTTAGGGGTAGAGACCCAGTACTTC
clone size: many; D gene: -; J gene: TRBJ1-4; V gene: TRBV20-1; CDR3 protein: CSAFGQNEKLFF; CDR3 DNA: TGCAGTGCTTTCGGGCAAAATGAAAAACTGTTTTTT
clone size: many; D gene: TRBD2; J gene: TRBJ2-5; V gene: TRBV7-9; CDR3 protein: CASSSSSGETQYF; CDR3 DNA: TGTGCCAGCAGCTCTTCTAGCGGTGAGACCCAGTACTTC
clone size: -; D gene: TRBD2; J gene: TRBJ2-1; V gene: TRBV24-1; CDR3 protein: CATSDRSGSINEQFF; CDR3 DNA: TGTGCCACCAGTGATCGGAGCGGGAGCATCAATGAGCAGTTCTTC
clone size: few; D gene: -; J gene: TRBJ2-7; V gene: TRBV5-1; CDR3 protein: CASSLEADRTYEQYF; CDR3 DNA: TGCGCCAGCAGCTTGGAGGCTGACAGGACTTACGAGCAGTACTTC
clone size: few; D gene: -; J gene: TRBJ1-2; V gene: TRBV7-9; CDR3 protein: CASSLGGGGYTF; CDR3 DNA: TGTGCCAGCAGCTTAGGGGGAGGCGGCTACACCTTC
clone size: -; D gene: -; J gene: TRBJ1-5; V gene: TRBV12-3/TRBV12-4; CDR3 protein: CASSLKGGRALNQPQHF; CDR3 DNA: TGTGCCAGCAGTTTAAAGGGGGGTAGGGCCCTTAATCAGCCCCAGCATTTT
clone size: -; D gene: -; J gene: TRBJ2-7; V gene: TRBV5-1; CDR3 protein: CASSLAGGIYEQYF; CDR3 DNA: TGCGCCAGCAGCTTAGCAGGGGGGATCTACGAGCAGTACTTC
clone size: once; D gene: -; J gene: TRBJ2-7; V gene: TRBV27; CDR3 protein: CASSSNPASQRGEQYF; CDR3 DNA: TGTGCCAGCAGTTCCAACCCGGCTAGTCAGAGGGGGGAGCAGTACTTC
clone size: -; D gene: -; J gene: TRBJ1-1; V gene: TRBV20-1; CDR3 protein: CSAKLTNRDTEAFF; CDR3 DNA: TGCAGTGCTAAACTTACGAACAGGGACACTGAAGCTTTCTTT
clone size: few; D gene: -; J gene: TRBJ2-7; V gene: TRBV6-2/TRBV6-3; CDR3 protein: CASSKGVYEQYF; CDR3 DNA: TGTGCCAGCAGTAAAGGAGTCTACGAGCAGTACTTC